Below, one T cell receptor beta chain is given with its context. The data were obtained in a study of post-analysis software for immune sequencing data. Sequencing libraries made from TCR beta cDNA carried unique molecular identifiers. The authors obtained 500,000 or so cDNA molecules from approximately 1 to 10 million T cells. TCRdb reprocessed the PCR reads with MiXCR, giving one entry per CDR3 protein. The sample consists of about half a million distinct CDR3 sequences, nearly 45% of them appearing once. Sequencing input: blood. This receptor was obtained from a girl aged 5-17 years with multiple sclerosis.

The CDR3 DNA reads as TGTGCCAGCAGCTTAGCGATTGGGGACAACTACGAGCAGTACTTC. Protein: CASSLAIGDNYEQYF. The rearrangement uses TRBV7-8 and TRBJ2-7; D possibly corresponds to TRBD1 (6 bases). Germline V gene lookup returns CDR1 SGHVS and CDR2 FQNEAQ. V lost 0 bases and J lost 3, with 12 bases in between. The CDR3 is 15 amino acids. Full variable domain (missing parts from reference TRBV7-8 and TRBJ2-7): GAGVSQSPRYKVAKRGQDVALRCDPISGHVSLFWYQQALGQGPEFLTYFQNEAQLDKSGLPSDRFFAERPEGSVSTLKIQRTQQEDSAVYLCASSLAIGDNYEQYFGPGTRLTVT.